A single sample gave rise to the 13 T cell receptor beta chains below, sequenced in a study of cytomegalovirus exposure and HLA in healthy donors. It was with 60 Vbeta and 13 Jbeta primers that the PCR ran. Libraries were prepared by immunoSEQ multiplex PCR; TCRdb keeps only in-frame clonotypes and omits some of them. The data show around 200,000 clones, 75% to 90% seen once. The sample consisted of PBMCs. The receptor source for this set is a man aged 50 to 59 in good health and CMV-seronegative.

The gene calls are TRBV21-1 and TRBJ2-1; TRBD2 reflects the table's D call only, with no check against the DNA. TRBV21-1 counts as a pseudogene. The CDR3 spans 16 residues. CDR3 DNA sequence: TGTGCCAGCACCTTTCCCGGGGATCATTCCTACAATGAGCAGTTCTTC. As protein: CASTFPGDHSYNEQFF.

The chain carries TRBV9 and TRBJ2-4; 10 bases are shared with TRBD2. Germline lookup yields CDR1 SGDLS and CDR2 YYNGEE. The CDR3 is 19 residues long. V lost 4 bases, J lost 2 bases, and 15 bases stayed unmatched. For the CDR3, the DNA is TGTGCCAGCAGCCCTCCCCCTCTAGCGGGAGAAGGATCCAAAAACATTCAGTACTTC. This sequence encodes CASSPPPLAGEGSKNIQYF.

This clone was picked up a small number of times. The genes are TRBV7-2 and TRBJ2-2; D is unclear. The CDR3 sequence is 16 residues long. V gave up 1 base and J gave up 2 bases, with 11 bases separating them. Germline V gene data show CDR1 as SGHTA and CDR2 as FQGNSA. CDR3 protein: CASSLGAGFNTGELFF. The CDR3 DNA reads TGTGCCAGCAGCTTAGGCGCCGGGTTTAACACCGGGGAGCTGTTTTTT.

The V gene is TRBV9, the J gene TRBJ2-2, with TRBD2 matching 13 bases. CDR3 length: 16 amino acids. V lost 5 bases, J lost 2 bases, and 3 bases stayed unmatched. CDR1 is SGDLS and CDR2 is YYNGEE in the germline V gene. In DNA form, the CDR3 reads TGTGCCAGCAGGGGGGGACTAGCGGGAAACACCGGGGAGCTGTTTTTT. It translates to CASRGGLAGNTGELFF.

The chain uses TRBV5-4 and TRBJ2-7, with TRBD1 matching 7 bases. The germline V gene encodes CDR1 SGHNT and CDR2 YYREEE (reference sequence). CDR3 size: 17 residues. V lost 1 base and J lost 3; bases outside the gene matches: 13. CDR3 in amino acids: CASSLIRDSATYYEQYF. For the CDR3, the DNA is TGTGCCAGCAGCTTGATACGGGACAGCGCAACATACTACGAGCAGTACTTC.

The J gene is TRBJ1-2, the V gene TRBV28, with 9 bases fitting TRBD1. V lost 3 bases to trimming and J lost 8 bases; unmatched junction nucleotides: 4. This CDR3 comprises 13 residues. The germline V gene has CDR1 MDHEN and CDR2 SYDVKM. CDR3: CASSFVDRGGYTF. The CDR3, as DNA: TGTGCCAGCAGTTTCGTGGACAGGGGAGGCTACACCTTC.

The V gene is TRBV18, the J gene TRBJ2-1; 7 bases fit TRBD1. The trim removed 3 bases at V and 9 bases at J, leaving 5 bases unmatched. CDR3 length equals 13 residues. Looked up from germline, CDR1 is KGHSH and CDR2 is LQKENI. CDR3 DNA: TGTGCCAGCTCACCCCGACAGGGCGGTGAGCAGTTCTTC. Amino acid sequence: CASSPRQGGEQFF.

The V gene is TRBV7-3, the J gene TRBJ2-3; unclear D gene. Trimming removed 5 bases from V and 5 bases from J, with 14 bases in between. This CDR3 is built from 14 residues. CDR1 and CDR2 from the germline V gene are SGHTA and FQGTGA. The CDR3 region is CASSEMAAQDTQYF. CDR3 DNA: TGTGCCAGCAGCGAGATGGCGGCCCAAGATACGCAGTATTTT.

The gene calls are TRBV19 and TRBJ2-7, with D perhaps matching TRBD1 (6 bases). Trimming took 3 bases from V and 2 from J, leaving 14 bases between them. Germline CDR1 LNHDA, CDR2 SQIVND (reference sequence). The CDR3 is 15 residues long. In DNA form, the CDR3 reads TGTGCCAGTAGTATCTACACAGCAGGGGCCTACGAGCAGTACTTC. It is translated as CASSIYTAGAYEQYF.

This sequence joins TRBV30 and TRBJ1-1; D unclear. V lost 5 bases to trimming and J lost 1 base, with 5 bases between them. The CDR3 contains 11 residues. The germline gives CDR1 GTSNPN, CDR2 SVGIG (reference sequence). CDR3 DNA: TGTGCCTGGGCAGGGAACACTGAAGCTTTCTTT. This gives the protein CAWAGNTEAFF.

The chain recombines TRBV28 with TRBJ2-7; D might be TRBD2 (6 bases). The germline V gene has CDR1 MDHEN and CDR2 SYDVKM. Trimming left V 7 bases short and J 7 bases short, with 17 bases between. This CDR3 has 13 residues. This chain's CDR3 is CASTRSSAGEQYF. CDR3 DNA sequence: TGTGCCAGCACCCGGTCCTCGGCGGGAGAGCAGTACTTC.

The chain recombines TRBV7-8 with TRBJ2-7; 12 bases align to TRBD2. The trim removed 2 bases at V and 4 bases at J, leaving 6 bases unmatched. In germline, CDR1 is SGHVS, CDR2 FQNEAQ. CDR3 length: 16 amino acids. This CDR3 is CASSLRLAGVRYEQYF. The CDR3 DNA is TGTGCCAGCAGCTTAAGACTAGCGGGAGTACGTTACGAGCAGTACTTC.

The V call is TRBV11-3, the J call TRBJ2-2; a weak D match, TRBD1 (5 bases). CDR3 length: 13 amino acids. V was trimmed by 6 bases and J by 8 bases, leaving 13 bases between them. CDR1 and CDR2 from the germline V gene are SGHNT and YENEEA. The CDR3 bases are TGTGCCAGCAGTCCGACCTGGACAGGGGAGCTGTTTTTT. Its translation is CASSPTWTGELFF.